This TCR beta chain is from a study of PD-1 and CTLA-4 blockade in melanoma. Assay: immunoSEQ multiplex PCR; the TCRdb copy retains only in-frame clones and omits some. The sample has approximately 17,000 clones, 65% to 85% seen once; the top ten hold roughly 15%. Trimming took 0 bases from V and 4 from J, leaving 8 bases between them. The CDR3 is made up of 13 amino acids. The V gene's germline CDR1 is SGHKS and CDR2 YYEKEE (reference sequence). This specimen was CD8+ T cells from peripheral blood, taken before anti-PD-1 treatment. The chain is built from TRBV5-5 and TRBJ2-7; D is possibly TRBD2 (5 bases). This sequence originates from a human donor with melanoma. The CDR3 is CASSLVGDYEQYF. The CDR3 nucleotides are TGTGCCAGCAGCTTGGTCGGGGATTACGAGCAGTACTTC.